The 24 T cell receptor beta chains in this list originate from one sample, sequenced in a study of T cell repertoires in cytomegalovirus infection (dated by TCRdb to between 2018 and 2021). Sequencing used an Illumina HiSeq 1500. TCRdb passed the public sequencing reads through fastp at Q25 and MiXCR, retaining productive beta sequences. When rows share a CDR3 protein, they turn into one entry using the most common DNA and genes. Across this sample there are nearly 550,000 distinct CDR3 sequences, with approximately 15% seen only once. Jointly, the top ten make up roughly 25% of the sample. Sequenced: CD8+ T cells from PBMCs. The origin of the receptors is a human donor in good health (CMV status not recorded). Some clones in this sample may be carry-over from other donors' samples.

This clonotype was counted many times. V and J are TRBV12-5 and TRBJ2-1; 9 bases are a match to TRBD2. Germline values: CDR1 LGHNT, CDR2 FRNRAP. The CDR3 loop spans 15 amino acids. With 5 bases clipped from V and 8 bases from J, the junction kept 10 bases outside the gene matches. The DNA for the CDR3 is TGTGCTAGTGGTCCCTTTAGCGGGAGAAAAGATGAGCAGTTCTTC. It codes for CASGPFSGRKDEQFF.

This clonotype has only a few counts. The chain has TRBV5-6 and TRBJ1-4, with D perhaps matching TRBD1 (5 bases). The CDR3 is made up of 16 amino acids. Trimming took off 4 bases at V and 5 bases at J, with 18 bases between the two ends. The germline CDR1 and CDR2 sequences are SGHDT and YYEEEE. The DNA of the CDR3 is TGTGCCAGCAGCCGGAGTAAGGGATGGGGGAATGAAAAACTGTTTTTT. Translated, it gives CASSRSKGWGNEKLFF.

This clonotype has just a few counts. This chain connects TRBV28 to TRBJ2-3; the D gene is possibly TRBD1 (6 bases). Trimming took 6 bases from V and 2 from J, leaving 15 bases between them. The germline V gene encodes CDR1 MDHEN and CDR2 SYDVKM. The CDR3 spans 15 residues. CDR3 DNA: TGTGCCAGCAGCGCTCGCCGGACAGTCACAGATACGCAGTATTTT. Its protein is CASSARRTVTDTQYF.

The table lists this clonotype with a few counts. The rearrangement links TRBV10-3 to TRBJ2-5; D uncertain. Trimming cost V 4 bases and J 5 bases, with 8 bases left between them. Germline-derived CDR1 and CDR2 are ENHRY and SYGVKD. The CDR3 consists of 12 residues. The DNA for the CDR3 is TGTGCCATCAGTGTACCTGGGGAGACCCAGTACTTC. Translated: CAISVPGETQYF.

This clonotype was found many times. V gene TRBV6-5 combines with J gene TRBJ1-6; D not certain. V gave up 0 bases and J gave up 7 bases, with 4 bases separating them. The germline V gene has CDR1 MNHEY and CDR2 SVGAGI. The CDR3 covers 13 residues. CDR3 in DNA: TGTGCCAGCAGTTACTCGGGAAATTCACCCCTCCACTTT. Translating it yields CASSYSGNSPLHF.

The V gene is TRBV6-5, the J gene TRBJ2-7, with TRBD2 identical over 11 bases. V lost 6 bases, J lost 2 bases, and 6 bases stayed unmatched. Germline loops: CDR1 MNHEY, CDR2 SVGAGI. The CDR3 consists of 15 residues. In nucleotides, the CDR3 is TGTGCCAGCAGCTCCGCTAGCGGGGGGCCCTACGAGCAGTACTTC. It translates to CASSSASGGPYEQYF.

The chain links TRBV27 to TRBJ2-3; TRBD2 is a possible D gene (6 bases). Trimming stripped 4 bases from V and 2 bases from J, with 16 bases between. CDR1 MNHEY and CDR2 SMNVEV come from the germline V gene (reference sequence). This CDR3 spans 16 amino acids. DNA for the CDR3: TGTGCCAGCAGTTCGGCCGGCGGGGAATACACAGATACGCAGTATTTT. This translates into CASSSAGGEYTDTQYF.

The table lists this clonotype with many counts. The V gene is TRBV19, the J gene TRBJ2-1; D possibly matches TRBD1 or TRBD2 (5 bases each). V lost 5 bases, J lost 7 bases, and 15 bases lay in between. CDR3 length equals 14 residues. Germline lookup yields CDR1 LNHDA and CDR2 SQIVND (reference sequence). CDR3 sequence: CASSSGSVWNEQFF. DNA for the CDR3: TGTGCCAGTAGTTCAGGGAGTGTCTGGAATGAGCAGTTCTTC.

This clonotype was seen a handful of times. This sequence joins TRBV19 and TRBJ1-1, with a weak D call TRBD1 (6 bases). Germline-derived CDR1 and CDR2 are LNHDA and SQIVND (reference sequence). V was pared by 4 bases and J by 1 base, with 10 bases between. The CDR3 spans 14 residues. CDR3 region: CASSSTGPNTEAFF. In DNA, the CDR3 is TGTGCCAGTAGTAGCACAGGGCCGAACACTGAAGCTTTCTTT. Filled out from reference TRBV19 and TRBJ1-1, the complete variable domain reads DGGITQSPKYLFRKEGQNVTLSCEQNLNHDAMYWYRQDPGQGLRLIYYSQIVNDFQKGDIAEGYSVSREKKESFPLTVTSAQKNPTAFYLCASSSTGPNTEAFFGQGTRLTVV.

The chain uses TRBV3-1 and TRBJ2-3; weak D call: TRBD2 (6 bases). Germline V lookup: CDR1 LGHDT, CDR2 YNNKEL (reference sequence). This CDR3 is 17 amino acids long. V dropped 3 bases and J dropped 3 bases, with 19 bases sitting between them. The CDR3 sequence: CASSHNLWGGVTDTQYF. CDR3 DNA sequence: TGTGCCAGCAGCCACAACCTCTGGGGCGGGGTTACAGATACGCAGTATTTT.

V is TRBV27 and J is TRBJ2-7; 10 positions agree with TRBD1. The CDR3 covers 14 residues. J gave up 3 bases and V 7 bases, and 6 bases lay outside the gene matches. Looked up from germline, CDR1 is MNHEY and CDR2 is SMNVEV (reference sequence). This CDR3 reads CASKTGGQDYEQYF. CDR3 in DNA: TGTGCCAGCAAGACAGGGGGCCAAGACTACGAGCAGTACTTC.

The sample holds many counts of this clonotype. In DNA, the CDR3 is TGTGCCAGCAGTTTAGGCAGGGAGGGAACGGGTGAAAAACTGTTTTTT. This sequence encodes CASSLGREGTGEKLFF. The rearrangement joins TRBV27 to TRBJ1-4, with TRBD1 as a possible D gene (5 bases). The germline V gene encodes CDR1 MNHEY and CDR2 SMNVEV (reference sequence). The CDR3 length is 16 residues. The V and J ends lost 2 bases and 7 bases respectively, with 17 bases between them.

The chain recombines TRBV9 with TRBJ2-6, with 8 bases lining up with TRBD1. From germline, CDR1 is SGDLS and CDR2 YYNGEE. This CDR3 contains 19 residues. After removal of 3 bases from V and 0 bases from J, the junction contained 11 bases not matched to a gene. The CDR3 loop is CASSGDTGTGPSGANVLTF. The CDR3 nucleotides read TGTGCCAGCAGCGGGGACACCGGGACAGGCCCCTCTGGGGCCAACGTCCTGACTTTC.

This clonotype occurred many times. The chain combines TRBV7-3 with TRBJ2-1, with D perhaps assigned TRBD1 or TRBD2 (6 bases each). Germline-derived CDR1 and CDR2 are SGHTA and FQGTGA. Trimming removed 5 bases from V and 12 bases from J, with 26 bases in between. The CDR3 sequence is 16 residues long. In DNA form, the CDR3 reads TGTGCCAGCAGCCCCATAACGGGGTCCGAGGGGGGTTCGCAGTTCTTC. This sequence encodes CASSPITGSEGGSQFF. The variable domain in full, completed from reference TRBV7-3 and TRBJ2-1, reads GAGVSQTPSNKVTEKGKYVELRCDPISGHTALYWYRQSLGQGPEFLIYFQGTGAADDSGLPNDRFFAVRPEGSVSTLKIQRTERGDSAVYLCASSPITGSEGGSQFFGPGTRLTVL.

The CDR3 nucleotides are TGTGCCAGCAGCTTAGTATACAGGGTGCAAGAGACCCAGTACTTC. Residues: CASSLVYRVQETQYF. The rearrangement uses TRBV11-2 and TRBJ2-5, with D perhaps matching TRBD1 (6 bases). The CDR3 contains 15 residues. V was pared by 1 base and J by 2 bases, with 11 bases between. CDR1 is SGHAT, CDR2 FQNNGV, per germline.

A remark on this clonotype: The conserved final phenylalanine or tryptophan is absent from the CDR3, which likely points to a read error. For the CDR3, the DNA is TGTGCCACCAGGGGGGCTAGCGGGAGGGTCGTCCAAGAGACCCAGTACTTA. Its protein product is CATRGASGRVVQETQYL. V gene TRBV24-1 combines with J gene TRBJ2-5; TRBD2 matches at 12 bases. V dropped 7 bases and J dropped 1; count of bases not matched to a gene: 9. The germline CDR1 and CDR2 sequences are KGHDR and SFDVKD. The CDR3 length is 17 residues.

This clonotype was recorded at least ten times. The V gene is TRBV7-9, the J gene TRBJ2-3; D is ambiguous. Germline V gives CDR1 SEHNR, CDR2 FQNEAQ (reference sequence). V shed 5 bases and J shed 10 bases, with 13 bases lying between them. The CDR3 sequence is 12 residues long. The CDR3: CASSLAGRSQYF. The DNA of the CDR3 is TGTGCCAGCAGCCTCGCAGGCCGATCGCAGTATTTT.

This clonotype was detected a few times. V usage is TRBV4-2 and J usage is TRBJ2-2; maybe TRBD1 (6 bases). Germline V lookup: CDR1 LGHNA, CDR2 YNFKEQ. The length of the CDR3 is 15 residues. Trimming cost V 2 bases and J 1 base, with 8 bases left between them. CDR3 amino acids: CASSQPTGNTGELFF. DNA of the CDR3: TGTGCCAGCAGCCAACCGACAGGGAACACCGGGGAGCTGTTTTTT.

V is TRBV28 and J is TRBJ1-1; TRBD1 is a possible D gene (6 bases). The V end was cut by 1 base, the J end by 1 base, with 19 bases between. CDR1 is MDHEN and CDR2 is SYDVKM in the germline V gene. CDR3 length equals 18 residues. CDR3 in amino acids: CASSLFGQGLGGNTEAFF. The CDR3 DNA is TGTGCCAGCAGTTTATTTGGCCAGGGGCTTGGGGGGAACACTGAAGCTTTCTTT.

This clonotype was counted between two and nine times. This sequence joins TRBV9 and TRBJ2-2; TRBD2 aligns across 10 bases. CDR1 SGDLS and CDR2 YYNGEE come from the germline V gene. With 0 bases clipped from V and 5 bases from J, the junction kept 10 bases outside the gene matches. This CDR3 has 18 residues. The CDR3 nucleotides read TGTGCCAGCAGCGTAGGGGGTAGCGGGGGGCCGTTGACCGGGGAGCTGTTTTTT. Residues: CASSVGGSGGPLTGELFF.

The chain couples TRBV12-3 or TRBV12-4 to TRBJ2-2, with TRBD1 identical over 8 bases. With V trimmed by 6 bases and J by 2 bases, 5 bases remained unmatched. This CDR3 comprises 15 residues. CDR3 sequence: CASSRDRSNTGELFF. CDR3 DNA sequence: TGTGCCAGCAGCCGGGACAGGTCTAACACCGGGGAGCTGTTTTTT.

This clonotype was observed at least ten times. J is TRBJ2-3 and V is TRBV27; 11 positions match TRBD2. The CDR3 is made up of 14 amino acids. Germline V gene sequence: CDR1 MNHEY, CDR2 SMNVEV (reference sequence). J was trimmed by 6 bases and V by 5 bases; bases with no gene match: 4. The CDR3 loop reads CASSILAGEDTQYF. The CDR3 DNA is TGTGCCAGCAGTATACTAGCGGGAGAGGATACGCAGTATTTT.

At least ten counts were recorded for this clonotype. This chain uses TRBV7-3 with TRBJ2-7; TRBD1 aligns across 10 bases. J lost 5 bases, V lost 5 bases, and 3 bases had no gene match. This CDR3 contains 13 residues. The germline V gene encodes CDR1 SGHTA and CDR2 FQGTGA. Here the CDR3 reads CASSGDRGDEQYF. CDR3 coding DNA: TGTGCCAGCAGCGGGGACAGGGGTGACGAGCAGTACTTC.

Comments on this clonotype: This clone may be a read error of a much larger clone one base away. The conserved phenylalanine or tryptophan is not found at the CDR3 terminus, so this likely reflects a read error. CDR3 protein: CASSLLGPSGSYEQYL. CDR3 nucleotide sequence: TGTGCCAGCAGCTTACTCGGCCCTAGCGGGAGTTACGAGCAGTACTTA. This sequence joins TRBV7-2 and TRBJ2-7, with TRBD2 matching 10 bases. In germline, CDR1 is SGHTA, CDR2 FQGNSA. The V and J ends lost 2 bases and 4 bases, in that order; junction bases with no gene match: 8. This CDR3 is built from 16 residues.